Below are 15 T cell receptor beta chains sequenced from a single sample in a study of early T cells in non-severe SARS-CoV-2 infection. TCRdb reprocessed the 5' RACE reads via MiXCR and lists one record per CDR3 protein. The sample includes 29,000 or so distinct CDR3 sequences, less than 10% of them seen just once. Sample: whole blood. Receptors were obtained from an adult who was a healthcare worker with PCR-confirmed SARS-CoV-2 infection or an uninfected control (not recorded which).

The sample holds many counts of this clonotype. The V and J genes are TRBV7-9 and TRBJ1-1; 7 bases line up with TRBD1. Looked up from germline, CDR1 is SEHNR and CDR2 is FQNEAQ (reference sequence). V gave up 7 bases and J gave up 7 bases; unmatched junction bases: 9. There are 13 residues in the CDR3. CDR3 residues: CASNGRTGGEAFF. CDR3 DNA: TGTGCCAGCAACGGAAGGACAGGAGGTGAAGCTTTCTTT.

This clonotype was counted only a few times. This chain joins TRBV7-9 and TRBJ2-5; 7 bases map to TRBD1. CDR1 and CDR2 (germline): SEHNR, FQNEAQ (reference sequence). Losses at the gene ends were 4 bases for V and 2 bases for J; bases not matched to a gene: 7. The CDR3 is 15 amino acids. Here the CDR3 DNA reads TGTGCCAGCAGCTCCGGGACAGTCAATCAAGAGACCCAGTACTTC. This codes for CASSSGTVNQETQYF.

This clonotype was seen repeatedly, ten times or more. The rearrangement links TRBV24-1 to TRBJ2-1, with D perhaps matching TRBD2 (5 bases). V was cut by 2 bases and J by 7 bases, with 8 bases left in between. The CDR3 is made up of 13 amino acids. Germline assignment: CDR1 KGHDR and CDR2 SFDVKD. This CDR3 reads CATSDSGGNEQFF. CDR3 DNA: TGTGCCACCAGTGATTCGGGCGGGAATGAGCAGTTCTTC.

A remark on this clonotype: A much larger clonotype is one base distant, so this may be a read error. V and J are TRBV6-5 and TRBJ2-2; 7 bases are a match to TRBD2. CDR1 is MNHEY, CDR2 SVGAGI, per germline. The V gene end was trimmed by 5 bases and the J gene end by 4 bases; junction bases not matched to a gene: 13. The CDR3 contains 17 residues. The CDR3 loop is CASSPPGGQRVTGELFF. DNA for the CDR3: TGTGCCAGCAGTCCCCCGGGAGGCCAACGTGTCACCGGGGAGCTGTTTTTT.

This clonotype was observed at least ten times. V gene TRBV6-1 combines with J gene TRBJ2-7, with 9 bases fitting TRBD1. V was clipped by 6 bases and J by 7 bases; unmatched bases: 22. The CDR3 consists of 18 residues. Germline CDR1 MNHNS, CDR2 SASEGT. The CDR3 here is CASSPRKPVRDRVPEQYF. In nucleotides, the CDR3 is TGTGCCAGCAGCCCAAGAAAACCGGTTCGGGACAGGGTCCCTGAGCAGTACTTC.

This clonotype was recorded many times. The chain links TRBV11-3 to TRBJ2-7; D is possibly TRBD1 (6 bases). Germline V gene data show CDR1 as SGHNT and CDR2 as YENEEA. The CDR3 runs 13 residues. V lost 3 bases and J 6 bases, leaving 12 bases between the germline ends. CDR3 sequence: CASSFGGQFEQYF. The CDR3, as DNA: TGTGCCAGCAGCTTTGGAGGACAGTTCGAGCAGTACTTC.

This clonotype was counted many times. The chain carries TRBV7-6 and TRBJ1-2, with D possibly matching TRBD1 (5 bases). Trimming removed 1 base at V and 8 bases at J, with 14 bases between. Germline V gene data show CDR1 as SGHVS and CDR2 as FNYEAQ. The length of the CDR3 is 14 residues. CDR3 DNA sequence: TGTGCCAGCAGCTTAGATCCGGGGGGTGAGGGCTACACCTTC. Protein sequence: CASSLDPGGEGYTF.

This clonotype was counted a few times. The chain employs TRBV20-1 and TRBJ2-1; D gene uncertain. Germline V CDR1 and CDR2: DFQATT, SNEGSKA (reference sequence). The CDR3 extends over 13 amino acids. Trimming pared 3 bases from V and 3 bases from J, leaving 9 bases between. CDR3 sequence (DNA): TGCAGTGCTAGTGTCGCGGACTACAATGAGCAGTTCTTC. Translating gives CSASVADYNEQFF.

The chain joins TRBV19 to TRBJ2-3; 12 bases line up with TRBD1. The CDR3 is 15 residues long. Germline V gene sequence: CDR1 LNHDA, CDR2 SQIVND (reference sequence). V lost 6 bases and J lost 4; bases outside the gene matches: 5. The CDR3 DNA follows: TGTGCCAGTAGGGGGACAGGGGGCGTCGCAGATACGCAGTATTTT. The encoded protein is CASRGTGGVADTQYF.

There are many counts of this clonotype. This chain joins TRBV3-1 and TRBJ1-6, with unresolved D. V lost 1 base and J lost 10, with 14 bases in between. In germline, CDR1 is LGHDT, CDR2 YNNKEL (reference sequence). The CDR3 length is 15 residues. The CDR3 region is CASSQVPQLGSPLHF. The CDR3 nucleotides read TGTGCCAGCAGCCAAGTTCCACAACTGGGGTCACCCCTCCACTTT.

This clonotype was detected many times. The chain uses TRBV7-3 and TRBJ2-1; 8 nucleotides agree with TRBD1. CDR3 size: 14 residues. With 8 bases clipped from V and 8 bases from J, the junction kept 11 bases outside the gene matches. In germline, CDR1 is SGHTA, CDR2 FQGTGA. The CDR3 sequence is CASSRWQGADEQFF. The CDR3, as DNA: TGTGCCAGCTCGCGGTGGCAGGGGGCCGATGAGCAGTTCTTC.

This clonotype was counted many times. The CDR3 sequence is CASSFKEKLFF. In DNA form, the CDR3 reads TGTGCCAGCAGTTTTAAGGAAAAACTGTTTTTT. The chain employs TRBV12-3 or TRBV12-4 and TRBJ1-4; D is unresolved. This CDR3 has 11 residues. Deletions cut 3 bases from V and 8 bases from J, with 4 bases between.

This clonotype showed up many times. CDR3 sequence reads: CASVTGVNTEAFF. CDR3 nucleotide sequence: TGTGCCAGCGTAACAGGGGTGAACACTGAAGCTTTCTTT. The rearrangement links TRBV6-6 to TRBJ1-1; 7 bases agree with TRBD1. The CDR3 covers 13 residues. V lost 8 bases and J lost 0; bases outside the gene matches: 3. Germline loops: CDR1 MNHNY, CDR2 SVGAGI (reference sequence).

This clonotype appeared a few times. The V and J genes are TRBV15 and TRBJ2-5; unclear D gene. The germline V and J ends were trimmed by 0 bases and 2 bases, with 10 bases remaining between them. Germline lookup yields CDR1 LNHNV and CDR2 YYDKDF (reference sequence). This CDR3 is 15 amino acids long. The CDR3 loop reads CATSRDPGKQETQYF. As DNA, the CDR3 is TGTGCCACCAGCAGAGATCCCGGAAAGCAAGAGACCCAGTACTTC.

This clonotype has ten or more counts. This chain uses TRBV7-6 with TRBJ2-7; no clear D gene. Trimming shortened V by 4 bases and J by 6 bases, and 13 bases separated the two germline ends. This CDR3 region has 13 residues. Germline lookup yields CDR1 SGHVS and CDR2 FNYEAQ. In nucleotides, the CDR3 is TGTGCCAGCAGCTCCACAACGTGGGGCGAGCAGTACTTC. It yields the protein CASSSTTWGEQYF.